This is a list of T cell receptor beta chains from one sample in a study of cytomegalovirus exposure and HLA in healthy donors. This table comes from immunoSEQ multiplex PCR, and its TCRdb copy is limited to in-frame clones, with some not included. This sample has 100,000 or so clones; around 80% occur once, and the top ten carry roughly 15%. Sequencing was done on a sample of PBMCs. The receptors were sampled from a male donor in good health and CMV-seropositive. The CDR3 runs from the conserved cysteine through the conserved F or W. Fields, in order: D gene, V gene, J gene, clone size, CDR3 DNA, CDR3 protein. D genes are given only for firm matches. Not every row has a clone size; where given, it reads once, few, many or a size class.

>TRBD2|TRBV29-1|TRBJ2-3|.
TGCAGCGTGGGGGGGAGGTACACAGATACGCAGTATTTT
CSVGGRYTDTQYF
>.|TRBV28|TRBJ2-7|.
TGTGCCAGCAGCCGAGGCAGGGGTCGAACCATCTCCTACGAGCAGTACTTC
CASSRGRGRTISYEQYF
>.|TRBV27|TRBJ1-6|.
TGTGCCAGCAGTTTCCCCCCCGGACGCGGGAACTATAATTCACCCCTCCACTTT
CASSFPPGRGNYNSPLHF
>TRBD2|TRBV7-8|TRBJ2-3|.
TGTGCCAGCAGCAATAGCGGGGCCCCAGATACGCAGTATTTT
CASSNSGAPDTQYF
>.|TRBV7-6|TRBJ1-1|few
TGTGCCAGCAGCTTAGCGCCCTCGGCAGCGGCACTGTACACTGAAGCTTTCTTT
CASSLAPSAAALYTEAFF
>TRBD2|TRBV14|TRBJ2-5|.
TGTGCCAGCAGCCATCTCTCCCGTCCTAGCGGGAGCCAAGAGACCCAGTACTTC
CASSHLSRPSGSQETQYF
>TRBD2|TRBV9|TRBJ2-5|.
TGTGCCAGCAGCGTAGGAGCTAGCGGGGGGCCGGAGACCCAGTACTTC
CASSVGASGGPETQYF
>TRBD1|TRBV11-2|TRBJ2-3|.
TGTGCCAGCAGCTTAGACGGGACAGGAAGCACAGATACGCAGTATTTT
CASSLDGTGSTDTQYF
>.|TRBV11-2|TRBJ2-3|.
TGTGCCAGCAGCTTACAAGATACGCAGTATTTT
CASSLQDTQYF
>.|TRBV6-4|TRBJ2-7|.
TGTGCCAGGACCAAGGAGGGCTTTCTCTACGAGCAGTACTTC
CARTKEGFLYEQYF
>TRBD2|TRBV5-6|TRBJ2-1|.
TGTGCCAGCAGCCCGACTAGCGGGGGAGAGCAGTTCTTC
CASSPTSGGEQFF
>.|TRBV5-4|TRBJ2-7|.
TGTGCCAGCAGCTTACCAGGTGTTTACGAGCAGTACTTC
CASSLPGVYEQYF
>TRBD1|TRBV4-2|TRBJ2-1|.
TGTGCCAGCAGCCAAACTACGGGACAGGGGAAGGTGCAGTTCTTC
CASSQTTGQGKVQFF
>TRBD1|TRBV5-4|TRBJ2-1|.
TGTGCCAGCAGCCCCCGACAGGGAGTTTACAATGAGCAGTTCTTC
CASSPRQGVYNEQFF